The 4 T cell receptor beta chains below come from one sample, sequenced in a study of shared clonotypes between healthy human individuals. Sequencing was performed with immunoSEQ multiplex PCR; in TCRdb, only in-frame clones are kept and a portion is missing. The sample records just over 2,000,000 clones, 85% to 95% being singletons. The material sequenced was naive CD4+ T cells sorted from blood. Noted subset: CD45RA+ positively selected. The source is a man aged 18 to 30 in good health.

V is TRBV6-5 and J is TRBJ1-5; 9 bases align to TRBD1. Germline V gives CDR1 MNHEY, CDR2 SVGAGI. The CDR3 runs 14 residues. J was trimmed by 5 bases and V by 4 bases; bases with no gene match: 3. CDR3 DNA sequence: TGTGCCAGCAGTTTTCGGACAGGGGATCAGCCCCAGCATTTT. Protein sequence: CASSFRTGDQPQHF.

The V and J genes are TRBV11-3 and TRBJ2-1; a possible D gene is TRBD2 (6 bases). Germline V gene lookup returns CDR1 SGHNT and CDR2 YENEEA. The V end lost 4 bases, the J end lost 0 bases, and 7 bases lay between the germline ends. This CDR3 has 14 residues. The CDR3 protein is CASSSGGSYNEQFF. CDR3 DNA: TGTGCCAGCAGCTCCGGGGGCTCCTACAATGAGCAGTTCTTC.

This chain joins TRBV6-5 and TRBJ2-7; 7 nucleotides line up with TRBD2. Germline loops: CDR1 MNHEY, CDR2 SVGAGI. This CDR3 contains 14 residues. The ends lost 7 bases at V and 2 bases at J; junction bases unmatched: 8. The CDR3 loop reads CASKYLAGPYEQYF. The DNA for the CDR3 is TGTGCCAGCAAATATTTAGCGGGTCCCTACGAGCAGTACTTC.

J is TRBJ1-6 and V is TRBV4-3; D perhaps matches TRBD1 (5 bases). V shed 0 bases and J shed 9 bases, with 12 bases lying between them. Germline CDR1 is LGHNA and CDR2 is YSLEER. This CDR3 spans 15 amino acids. The DNA of the CDR3 is TGCGCCAGCAGCCAAGAAGGACACTCCTTTTCACCCCTCCACTTT. Translated: CASSQEGHSFSPLHF.